This T cell receptor (beta chain) came from a study of cytomegalovirus exposure and HLA in healthy donors. Findings and caveats of the study: Indistinguishability led to the exclusion of some V segments, TRBV6-2 and TRBV6-3 included. In a later analysis, DRB1 alleles had the most associated TCRs; HLA-C alleles the fewest. Later genetic work tied a missense DCLRE1C variant to beta-chain V and J trimming.

A note on this clone: Its antigen is not identified.

CDR3 length: 15 amino acids. Trimming left V 5 bases short and J 2 bases short, with 13 bases between. Germline CDR1 is SEHNR and CDR2 is FQNEAQ (reference sequence). A multiplex PCR was run with 60 Vbeta primers and 13 Jbeta primers. Clones were sequenced by immunoSEQ multiplex PCR, and TCRdb holds only the in-frame ones, with some missing. Of over 150,000 clones listed, around 68% are singletons. Nominal health characterized the donors when sampled, though unrecorded immune exposures were likely. The clonotype comes from a man between 45 and 60 years old in good health and CMV-seronegative. The sequenced sample was PBMCs. The V gene is TRBV7-9, the J gene TRBJ1-3, with TRBD1 as a possible D gene (5 bases). CDR3 bases: TGTGCCAGCAGCCGGGGCGGGACGGCTGGAAACACCATATATTTT. Translated: CASSRGGTAGNTIYF.